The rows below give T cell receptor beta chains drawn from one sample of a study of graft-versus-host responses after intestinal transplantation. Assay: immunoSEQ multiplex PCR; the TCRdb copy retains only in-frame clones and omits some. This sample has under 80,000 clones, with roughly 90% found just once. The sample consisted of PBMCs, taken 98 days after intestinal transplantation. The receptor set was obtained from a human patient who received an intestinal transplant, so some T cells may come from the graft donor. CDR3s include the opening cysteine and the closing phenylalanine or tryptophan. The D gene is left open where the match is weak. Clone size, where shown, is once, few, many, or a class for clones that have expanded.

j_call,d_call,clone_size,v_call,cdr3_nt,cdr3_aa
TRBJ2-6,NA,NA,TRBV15,TGTGCCACCGGGGTTTTCTCTGGGGCCAACGTCCTGACTTTC,CATGVFSGANVLTF
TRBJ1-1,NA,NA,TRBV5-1,TGCGCCAGCAGCTTGGGGTGGGGGACGGGAGACATTGAAGCTTTCTTT,CASSLGWGTGDIEAFF
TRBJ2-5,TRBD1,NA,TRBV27,TGTGCCAGCAGTCTAACAGGGGCGGCCATGGCCCAGTACTTC,CASSLTGAAMAQYF
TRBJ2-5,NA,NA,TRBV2,TGTGCCAGCAGTGCGGCTAGTCGACAAGAGACCCAGTACTTC,CASSAASRQETQYF
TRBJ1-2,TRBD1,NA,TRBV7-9,TGTGCCAGCAGTTGGGACAGGGAAGGCTATGGCTACACCTTC,CASSWDREGYGYTF
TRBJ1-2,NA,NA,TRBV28,TGTGCCAGCAGGGACAGCCTAAACTATGGCTACACCTTC,CASRDSLNYGYTF
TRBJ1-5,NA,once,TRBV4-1,TGCGCCAGCAGCCAAGACTACACCGTCAATCAGCCCCAGCATTTT,CASSQDYTVNQPQHF
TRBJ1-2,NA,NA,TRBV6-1,TGTGCCAGCAGTGAAGTTGGGCACTTATTAAGCTACACCTTC,CASSEVGHLLSYTF
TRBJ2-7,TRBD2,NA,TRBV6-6,TGTGCCAGCAGTTACTCGGCGGCTAGCGGGCCCTACGAGCAGTACTTC,CASSYSAASGPYEQYF
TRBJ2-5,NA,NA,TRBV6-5,TGTGCCAGCAGTTGGTCCTACCAAGAGACCCAGTACTTC,CASSWSYQETQYF
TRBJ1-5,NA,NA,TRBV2,TGTGCCAGCAGTGAGTTGGGATATAGCAATCAGCCCCAGCATTTT,CASSELGYSNQPQHF
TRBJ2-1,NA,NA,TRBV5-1,TGCGCCAGCAGCGCGGCAGTTCGGGATGAGCAGTTCTTC,CASSAAVRDEQFF
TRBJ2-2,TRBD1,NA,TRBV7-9,TGTGCCAGCAGCACTACTGCGGGACAGGGGGCCACCGGGGAGCTGTTTTTT,CASSTTAGQGATGELFF
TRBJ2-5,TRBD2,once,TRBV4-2,TGTGCCAGCAGCTCGCTCGGGGGGGCAGGGGAGACCCAGTACTTC,CASSSLGGAGETQYF
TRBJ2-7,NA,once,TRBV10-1,TGCGCCAGCAGCCCCGTGGAGTTCCCCTACGAGCAGTACTTC,CASSPVEFPYEQYF
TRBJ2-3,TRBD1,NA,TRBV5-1,TGCGCCAGCAGCTTGGGGGACAGGGAAACAGATACGCAGTATTTT,CASSLGDRETDTQYF
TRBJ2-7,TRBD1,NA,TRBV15,TGTGCCACCAGCAGAGATGTAGGGGGCGATTACGAGCAGTACTTC,CATSRDVGGDYEQYF
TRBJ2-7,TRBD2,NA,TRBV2,TGTGCCAGCAGTGAAACGGGGGGGCCGAGAGAGCAGTACTTC,CASSETGGPREQYF
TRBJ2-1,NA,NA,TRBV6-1,TGTGCCAGCAGGGGTATCGCGGGATGGGTCGATGAGCAGTTCTTC,CASRGIAGWVDEQFF
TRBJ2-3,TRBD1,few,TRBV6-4,TGTGCCAGCAGTGGGACAGGGGGCACAGATACGCAGTATTTT,CASSGTGGTDTQYF